This T cell receptor (beta chain) emerged from a study of neurological immune-mediated disorders. This clonotype was recorded many times. Its target is unknown. Germline V gene lookup returns CDR1 SGHTA and CDR2 FQGNSA. The CDR3 has 16 residues. With 7 bases removed from V and 5 bases from J, the gap between germline ends came to 21 bases. Every sequencing run generated in excess of 170 million TCR-beta sequences. These sequences covered 15-18 subjects. TCRdb used MiXCR to reprocess the 5' RACE reads, holding one entry per CDR3 protein. Of tens of thousands of distinct CDR3 sequences listed, less than 10% are singletons. Study-wide findings and caveats: The most TCR clonal expansion was seen in HTLV-1-associated myelopathy, whereas the least was seen in multiple sclerosis, below the level in healthy controls.

The time point: longitudinal time-point 2. PBMCs numbering 2 million and stored at -80 C yielded the unsorted libraries. Sequences were obtained from PBMCs. V and J are TRBV7-2 and TRBJ2-1, with D tentatively TRBD2 (6 bases). This sequence originates from a man younger than 40 in good health. CDR3 sequence (DNA): TGTGCCAGCATAATACGAATCGGTAGCGGAGACAATGAGCAGTTCTTC. Translated: CASIIRIGSGDNEQFF.